This is a list of T cell receptor beta chains from one sample in a study of cytomegalovirus exposure and HLA in healthy donors. Repertoires were generated with immunoSEQ multiplex PCR, while TCRdb's copy carries only in-frame clones and drops some. This repertoire shows around 110,000 clones, around three quarters found once; its top ten account for roughly 0.79%. The specimen sequenced was PBMCs. These receptors originate from a boy between 10 and 17 years old in good health and CMV-seronegative. Both conserved end residues are part of each CDR3. The D gene is left open where the match is weak. Some rows have no size entry. The others give once, few or many, or a class for an expanded clone.

CASSPREAFF TGTGCCAGCAGCCCCAGGGAAGCTTTCTTT TRBV5-6 NA TRBJ1-1 NA
CATSPTHRPNTGELFF TGTGCCACCAGCCCTACCCACAGACCGAACACCGGGGAGCTGTTTTTT TRBV15 NA TRBJ2-2 NA
CASSLRSGRGYTDTQYF TGTGCCAGCAGCTTAAGGTCCGGACGAGGGTACACAGATACGCAGTATTTT TRBV7-3 NA TRBJ2-3 NA
CASSSRTGIGQPQHF TGTGCCAGTAGTAGCCGGACAGGGATCGGTCAGCCCCAGCATTTT TRBV19 TRBD1 TRBJ1-5 NA
CASSKPGGTEAFF TGTGCCAGCAGCAAACCAGGGGGGACTGAAGCTTTCTTT TRBV21-1 NA TRBJ1-1 NA
CASSLYRGGSSYEQYF TGTGCCAGCAGCCTTTACAGGGGCGGAAGCTCCTACGAGCAGTACTTC TRBV7-2 TRBD1 TRBJ2-7 NA
CASSGAGGDKGLETQYF TGTGCCAGCAGCGGGGCGGGGGGCGATAAAGGGCTGGAGACCCAGTACTTC TRBV5-4 TRBD2 TRBJ2-5 NA
CASMMGQKTSEQYF TGTGCCAGCATGATGGGACAGAAAACCTCCGAGCAGTACTTC TRBV6-5 TRBD1 TRBJ2-7 NA
CASSLGAGTGGRGTEAFF TGTGCCAGCAGTTTGGGGGCCGGGACAGGGGGCAGGGGCACTGAAGCTTTCTTT TRBV28 TRBD1 TRBJ1-1 NA
CASSQSGLSNTEAFF TGTGCCAGCAGCCAGTCGGGACTTTCGAACACTGAAGCTTTCTTT TRBV16 NA TRBJ1-1 few
CASSPGAGLTYNEQFF TGTGCCAGCAGCCCCGGGGCGGGACTGACCTACAATGAGCAGTTCTTC TRBV7-9 NA TRBJ2-1 NA
CASSLSRDYGYTF TGTGCCAGCAGTTTATCCAGGGACTATGGCTACACCTTC TRBV27 NA TRBJ1-2 NA
CASSVSGYEQYF TGTGCCAGCAGCGTTAGCGGCTACGAGCAGTACTTC TRBV6-1 NA TRBJ2-7 NA
CASSYLGRRNTEAFF TGTGCCAGCAGCTACCTGGGGAGGCGGAACACTGAAGCTTTCTTT TRBV7-9 NA TRBJ1-1 NA
CASSQAGGPYNEQFF TGCGCCAGCAGCCAAGCTGGCGGGCCTTACAATGAGCAGTTCTTC TRBV4-1 NA TRBJ2-1 NA
CASSFLQGLGNTEAFF TGTGCCAGCAGTTTTTTACAGGGGCTAGGGAACACTGAAGCTTTCTTT TRBV27 TRBD1 TRBJ1-1 few
CASSTWAGSTEAFF TGTGCCAGCAGCACCTGGGCAGGGTCGACTGAAGCTTTCTTT TRBV28 NA TRBJ1-1 NA
CASSRRTGVETQYF TGTGCCAGTAGTCGCCGGACAGGGGTAGAGACCCAGTACTTC TRBV19 TRBD1 TRBJ2-5 few
CATSRERGFSGYTF TGTGCCACCAGCAGAGAGAGGGGGTTTTCGGGCTACACCTTC TRBV15 NA TRBJ1-2 NA
CASSQEGRGGNQPQHF TGCGCCAGCAGCCAAGAGGGAAGGGGTGGCAATCAGCCCCAGCATTTT TRBV4-3 NA TRBJ1-5 NA
CASSPGKNTEAFF TGTGCCAGTAGTCCAGGGAAGAACACTGAAGCTTTCTTT TRBV19 NA TRBJ1-1 NA
CASSPGTGSTLYGYTF TGTGCCAGCAGCCCTGGGACAGGGTCTACCCTATATGGCTACACCTTC TRBV7-9 TRBD1 TRBJ1-2 few
CASSSAPEAAYNEQFF TGTGCCAGCAGCTCAGCTCCAGAGGCGGCCTACAATGAGCAGTTCTTC TRBV11-2 NA TRBJ2-1 NA
CASSTTSGSKVYEQYF TGTGCCAGCAGCACGACTAGCGGGAGTAAAGTGTACGAGCAGTACTTC TRBV7-9 TRBD2 TRBJ2-7 NA
CASSPNRGYTEAFF TGCGCCAGCAGCCCTAACAGGGGTTACACTGAAGCTTTCTTT TRBV5-1 TRBD1 TRBJ1-1 once
CASSPPLSFTQYF TGTGCCAGCAGCCCCCCGTTGAGTTTTACGCAGTATTTT TRBV7-8 NA TRBJ2-3 NA
CASRTSGGDRYEQYF TGTGCCAGCAGAACCTCAGGAGGAGACCGATACGAGCAGTACTTC TRBV28 NA TRBJ2-7 NA
CASSPRRGSPLHF TGTGCCAGCAGCCCAAGGCGAGGTTCACCCCTCCACTTT TRBV11-2 NA TRBJ1-6 NA
CASSYARVSTGELFF TGTGCCAGCAGTTACGCGAGGGTGAGCACCGGGGAGCTGTTTTTT TRBV6-5 NA TRBJ2-2 NA
CASSMGSRWEAFF TGTGCCAGCAGCATGGGGTCCCGGTGGGAAGCTTTCTTT TRBV5-6 NA TRBJ1-1 NA
CASSQPGGGEQYF TGCGCCAGCAGCCAACCGGGAGGAGGGGAGCAGTACTTC TRBV5-1 TRBD2 TRBJ2-7 NA
CASSPLTGEEQFF TGTGCCAGCAGCCCTCTTACAGGGGAGGAGCAGTTCTTC TRBV21-1 NA TRBJ2-1 NA
CASSLKGGGNQPQHF TGCGCCAGCAGTCTAAAAGGGGGAGGCAATCAGCCCCAGCATTTT TRBV10-2 NA TRBJ1-5 NA
CASSPGGGPYEQYF TGTGCCAGCAGCCCGGGGGGGGGACCCTACGAGCAGTACTTC TRBV5-4 TRBD2 TRBJ2-7 once
CAAARDRGDTQYF TGTGCTGCAGCCCGGGACAGGGGGGATACGCAGTATTTT TRBV27 TRBD1 TRBJ2-3 NA
CASRGTSDEQYF TGTGCCAGCAGGGGGACTAGCGACGAGCAGTACTTC TRBV28 TRBD2 TRBJ2-7 once
CASSLGGSQPQHF TGTGCCAGCAGTTTGGGGGGTAGTCAGCCCCAGCATTTT TRBV28 NA TRBJ1-5 few
CATSREGQGLDEQYF TGTGCCACCAGCAGAGAGGGCCAGGGGCTCGACGAGCAGTACTTC TRBV15 NA TRBJ2-7 NA
CASSLIGESEQYF TGTGCCAGCAGTCTAATAGGGGAAAGCGAGCAGTACTTC TRBV7-3 NA TRBJ2-7 NA
CASISTGTGSYGYTF TGTGCCAGTATTAGCACCGGGACAGGGAGCTATGGCTACACCTTC TRBV19 TRBD1 TRBJ1-2 few
CASSYSLDRNTGELFF TGTGCCAGCAGTTACTCGCTCGACAGGAACACCGGGGAGCTGTTTTTT TRBV6-5 NA TRBJ2-2 NA
CASSSTVSPEAFF TGTGCCAGCAGCTCCACGGTCTCCCCTGAAGCTTTCTTT TRBV7-9 NA TRBJ1-1 NA
CASSFLAVSYEQYF TGTGCCAGCAGTTTCTTAGCGGTCTCCTACGAGCAGTACTTC TRBV28 NA TRBJ2-7 NA
CASSPVPSGFEQYF TGCGCCAGCAGCCCTGTCCCCTCGGGGTTCGAGCAGTACTTC TRBV4-1 NA TRBJ2-7 NA
CASARGAYEQYF TGTGCCAGTGCTAGGGGTGCCTACGAGCAGTACTTC TRBV28 NA TRBJ2-7 NA
CASRTGRVEQFF TGTGCCAGCAGAACAGGGCGGGTCGAGCAGTTCTTC TRBV2 NA TRBJ2-1 once